The T cell receptor beta chain under discussion was sequenced for a study of Ad26.COV2.S vaccination and SARS-CoV-2 variants. General study points: Compared with placebo recipients, vaccine recipients had higher spike-specific TCR breadth. With respect to non-spike TCR breadth, vaccine and placebo recipients were similar.

Remarks on this clone: Antigen specificity is unknown.

Assay used: immunoSEQ multiplex PCR; TCRdb lists only in-frame clones, some missing. The data show about 350,000 clones, about 90% seen once. Sample: peripheral blood, taken after recovery from COVID-19. The source of this sequence is a human donor who had recovered from COVID-19.

The DNA of the CDR3 is TGTGCCAGCAGCTTAGTCGTAGGCAGGGGCACGAACACCGGGGAGCTGTTTTTT. This sequence encodes CASSLVVGRGTNTGELFF. V usage is TRBV13 and J usage is TRBJ2-2; a weak D match, TRBD1 (6 bases). The CDR3 has 18 amino acids. Between the trimmed V and J ends, which lost 1 base and 0 bases, there was a span of 15 bases. The germline V gene has CDR1 PRHDT and CDR2 FYEKMQ (reference sequence).